Listed below are T cell receptor beta chains from one sample, sequenced in a study of Ad26.COV2.S vaccination and SARS-CoV-2 variants. The method was immunoSEQ multiplex PCR; TCRdb's version includes in-frame clones alone and lacks a portion of them. The sample yields approximately 500,000 clones, around 88% seen once. Sequences were derived from peripheral blood, sampled in a trial of Ad26.COV2.S vaccine versus placebo. Receptors originate from a person between 18 and 59 years old who received the Ad26.COV2.S COVID-19 vaccine or a placebo. Each CDR3 is given with its conserved first and last residue. D genes are given only for firm matches.

j_call v_call d_call cdr3_aa
TRBJ2-3 TRBV13 TRBD2 CASSPPAGAHTDTQYF
TRBJ1-2 TRBV7-3 TRBD1 CASSLGQGYGYTF
TRBJ2-3 TRBV7-3 - CASSLMQGHGADTQYF
TRBJ2-7 TRBV7-2 - CASSLAQRQTYEQYF
TRBJ1-6 TRBV6-1 - CASSEASSPFYSPLHF
TRBJ2-7 TRBV10-3 TRBD1 CATGTGNSYEQYF
TRBJ2-5 TRBV15 TRBD1 CATSTLGQGPQETQYF
TRBJ2-1 TRBV6-4 - CASSDRQGLYNEQFF
TRBJ2-6 TRBV27 - CASSHPGVGYGANVLTF
TRBJ2-7 TRBV28 - CASSPNHKHQGLVSYEQYF
TRBJ2-1 TRBV2 TRBD1 CASSSPGQGFPEQFF
TRBJ2-6 TRBV6-2/TRBV6-3 - CASSYPRGSGANVLTF
TRBJ1-4 TRBV9 TRBD1 CASSSSGTGGEKLFF
TRBJ2-7 TRBV5-1 - CASSLARSHEQYF
TRBJ1-2 TRBV15 TRBD1 CATSGPGQGESGYGYTF
TRBJ2-7 TRBV5-5 - CASSPDLYEQYF
TRBJ2-1 TRBV28 TRBD2 CASTQRGGGPYNEQFF
TRBJ2-1 TRBV24-1 TRBD2 CATSDLAAPTYNEQFF
TRBJ2-1 TRBV18 - CASSPPGTYNEQFF
TRBJ1-1 TRBV6-5 - CASRLLGRGNTEAFF
TRBJ1-5 TRBV7-8 - CASSLEGGVRPQHF
TRBJ2-1 TRBV11-3 - CASSLTDEQFF
TRBJ1-2 TRBV6-5 TRBD1 CASRPGQGPYYGYTF
TRBJ2-2 TRBV7-2 - CASSSSTGPGELFF
TRBJ2-1 TRBV5-1 TRBD2 CASSLAGRVNNEQFF
TRBJ2-3 TRBV2 - CASSGQVINTQYF
TRBJ2-2 TRBV19 TRBD2 CASSPTGLHTGELFF
TRBJ2-1 TRBV18 - CASSLAGSYNEQFF
TRBJ2-7 TRBV7-6 TRBD2 CASSPRAGEVYEQYF
TRBJ2-7 TRBV15 - CATTGPFYEQYF
TRBJ1-2 TRBV6-1 - CASSEARVSGYTF
TRBJ2-2 TRBV30 TRBD2 CAWDLAGVGSGELFF
TRBJ1-5 TRBV2 - CASSVRASNQPQHF
TRBJ2-3 TRBV24-1 - CATSDPLTTQSEQYF
TRBJ2-1 TRBV21-1 - CASSKIPVSAPSNLTEDRYNEQFF
TRBJ1-1 TRBV9 - CASSALGGRAFF
TRBJ2-1 TRBV19 - CASSIGRNNEQFF
TRBJ2-1 TRBV7-2 - CASSSGYYNEQFF
TRBJ2-3 TRBV11-2 TRBD2 CASSSWTSGRGDTQYF
TRBJ2-1 TRBV27 TRBD1 CASSVGQGTEQFF
TRBJ1-1 TRBV5-6 - CASSLTGPEAFF
TRBJ2-5 TRBV30 - CAWSPEETQYF
TRBJ2-2 TRBV4-1 - CASSQSTVNGELFF
TRBJ2-5 TRBV7-2 TRBD1 CASSQGQGKETQYF
TRBJ1-2 TRBV7-9 - CASSLDFQGVYTF
TRBJ2-5 TRBV7-2 - CASSLVSRETQYF
TRBJ2-7 TRBV19 TRBD2 CASRPASGGSYEQYF
TRBJ1-2 TRBV4-3 TRBD1 CASSQVGTGDSVGYTF
TRBJ2-1 TRBV7-9 TRBD1 CASSLGRDSLYNEQFF
TRBJ2-7 TRBV30 TRBD2 CAWVYSSGAPYF
TRBJ2-7 TRBV3-1/TRBV3-2 - CASSQLVGYEQYF
TRBJ1-6 TRBV28 TRBD1 CASSLGTGYSPLHF
TRBJ2-3 TRBV9 - CASSSGPAASTDTQYF
TRBJ2-1 TRBV9 TRBD2 CASSVGSGRSSYNEQFF